These 10 T cell receptor beta chains share one sample of origin, sequenced in a study of shared clonotypes between healthy human individuals (TCRdb year 2020). CD8 naive samples were CD45RO-negative cells positively selected for CCR7, giving a CD45RA+CCR7+ population that excluded TemRA cells. The method was the immunoSEQ multiplex PCR assay. This immuneACCESS table, as held by TCRdb, lists in-frame sequences with V and J called but not all clones. Of the missing ones, under half trace to an unresolved V gene in checked studies; the others have no known cause. This sample gives roughly 770,000 clones in total; about 96% of them show up just once. The ten most abundant clones make up about 0.21% of the sample. The sequenced sample was naive CD8+ T cells sorted from blood. Reading the label with the study, this specimen's cell subset or site is: CD45RA+CCR7+. All receptors derive from a man aged 25 to 45 in good health.

This chain joins TRBV27 and TRBJ2-7; no firm D call. The CDR3 is made up of 13 amino acids. V gave up 4 bases and J gave up 5 bases, with 12 bases separating them. Germline V gives CDR1 MNHEY, CDR2 SMNVEV (reference sequence). Here the CDR3 DNA reads TGTGCCAGCAGTTCGGACGAAGGCGACGAGCAGTACTTC. Protein: CASSSDEGDEQYF.

The rearrangement uses TRBV19 and TRBJ1-2; no reliable D call. V lost 7 bases and J lost 6, with 15 bases in between. The CDR3 is 13 amino acids. Germline loops: CDR1 LNHDA, CDR2 SQIVND (reference sequence). The CDR3 nucleotides are TGTGCCAGTACTGGGCAGCGAGGGCATGGCTACACCTTC. It translates to CASTGQRGHGYTF.

CDR3 sequence reads: CASSQDLGSLYGYTF. As DNA, the CDR3 is TGTGCCAGCAGCCAAGATCTAGGGTCTCTCTATGGCTACACCTTC. V is TRBV14 and J is TRBJ1-2, with D unclear. Trimming removed 0 bases at V and 4 bases at J, with 12 bases between. CDR1 and CDR2 from the germline V gene are SGHDN and FVKESK. The length of the CDR3 is 15 residues.

This clone has more than one count but fewer than ten. The chain employs TRBV5-4 and TRBJ2-7; D is undetermined. The V gene lost 7 bases and the J gene lost 2 bases, with 16 bases spanning the gap. Germline V gene lookup returns CDR1 SGHNT and CDR2 YYREEE (reference sequence). The CDR3 totals 14 residues. The CDR3 bases are TGTGCCAGCGGGAATACGGATTCTACCTACGAGCAGTACTTC. This gives the protein CASGNTDSTYEQYF.

Concerning this clone itself: Other DNA sequences in this specimen translate into the identical CDR3. This chain uses TRBV28 with TRBJ2-7; D remains ambiguous. Looked up from germline, CDR1 is MDHEN and CDR2 is SYDVKM. There are 12 residues in the CDR3. V was pared by 3 bases and J by 3 bases, with 6 bases between. DNA for the CDR3: TGTGCCAGCAGTTTGGGCAACTACGAGCAGTACTTC. Its protein product is CASSLGNYEQYF.

This clone has only one observation. The rearrangement joins TRBV27 to TRBJ2-1; weak D call: TRBD1 (6 bases). The V gene's germline CDR1 is MNHEY and CDR2 SMNVEV (reference sequence). The V end lost 8 bases, the J end lost 8 bases, and 16 bases lay between the germline ends. The CDR3 length is 13 residues. The CDR3 region is CASGGWTVDEQFF. DNA for the CDR3: TGTGCCAGCGGGGGCTGGACAGTTGATGAGCAGTTCTTC.

Notes on this clone: Other DNA variants within this sample encode the same CDR3. The chain employs TRBV10-1 and TRBJ2-1, with D perhaps TRBD1 (6 bases). V lost 6 bases and J 4 bases, leaving 7 bases between the germline ends. Germline values: CDR1 WNHNN, CDR2 SYGVQD (reference sequence). The CDR3 sequence is 12 residues long. The CDR3 DNA follows: TGCGCCAGCAGCGACAGGTACAATGAGCAGTTCTTC. It codes for CASSDRYNEQFF.

The chain links TRBV5-1 to TRBJ2-7, with a weak D call TRBD1 (5 bases). CDR1 is SGHRS, CDR2 YFSETQ, per germline. The CDR3 extends over 12 amino acids. V dropped 4 bases and J dropped 3 bases, with 8 bases sitting between them. CDR3 sequence (DNA): TGCGCCAGCAGCGGGCAGGGCTACGAGCAGTACTTC. Protein: CASSGQGYEQYF.

The rearrangement joins TRBV19 to TRBJ2-1, with 9 bases that match TRBD2. CDR1 LNHDA and CDR2 SQIVND come from the germline V gene (reference sequence). The length of the CDR3 is 16 residues. V shed 6 bases and J 0 bases; nucleotides not matched to a gene: 6. The CDR3 DNA sequence: TGTGCCAGTAGCCTGACTAGCGGTAGCTCCTACAATGAGCAGTTCTTC. Translation: CASSLTSGSSYNEQFF.

This rearrangement joins TRBV5-1 to TRBJ2-7; TRBD2 is a possible D gene (7 bases). The CDR3 is 16 amino acids. Germline V CDR1 and CDR2: SGHRS, YFSETQ. Trimming pared 3 bases from V and 4 bases from J, leaving 20 bases between. The CDR3 spells CASSSFAGAGAYEQYF. CDR3 coding DNA: TGCGCCAGCAGCTCCTTCGCGGGGGCGGGAGCTTACGAGCAGTACTTC. Full variable domain (rest looked up from reference TRBV5-1 and TRBJ2-7): KAGVTQTPRYLIKTRGQQVTLSCSPISGHRSVSWYQQTPGQGLQFLFEYFSETQRNKGNFPGRFSGRQFSNSRSEMNVSTLELGDSALYLCASSSFAGAGAYEQYFGPGTRLTVT.